This entry is about one T cell receptor beta chain. This entry comes from a study of blood T cell repertoires in COVID-19. Study context: In each case, the material was cDNA or gDNA derived from T cells, B-cell-depleted T cells, or PBMCs.

V lost 1 base to trimming and J lost 8 bases, with 12 bases between them. Germline CDR1 SGHRS, CDR2 YFSETQ. The CDR3 runs to 13 residues. Produced via immunoSEQ multiplex PCR; TCRdb's table is partial and in-frame only. The sample records about 130,000 clones, around three quarters being singletons. The chain joins TRBV5-1 to TRBJ1-1; D perhaps matches TRBD1 (6 bases). This receptor was taken from a human donor in a cohort sampled during active COVID-19. Sample: peripheral blood. CDR3 residues: CASSLQGQLEAFF. As DNA, the CDR3 is TGCGCCAGCAGCTTGCAAGGACAGTTGGAAGCTTTCTTT.